The sample holds a few counts of the clone carrying this TCR beta chain. Its antigen remains unknown. This sample was included in a study of T-cell reconstitution after alpha-beta-depleted transplantation in children. Overall study results and limits: Two months or so post-transplant, alpha-beta T cells reportedly derived from several hundred expanded graft clones. Newly produced T cells mostly provided counts and TCRbeta diversity after one year, as hyperexpanded clones declined. It was surviving recipient T cells and thymic progenitors that gave some patients high TCRbeta diversity at day 60.

Construction of the TCRbeta library involved unique molecular identifiers. From the PCR reads, TCRdb called clonotypes with MiXCR, one entry per CDR3 protein. The sample lists fewer than 400,000 distinct CDR3 sequences, 23% seen once, with approximately 10% in the top ten. This CDR3 spans 14 amino acids. With 5 bases removed from V and 4 bases from J, the gap between germline ends came to 12 bases. The receptor comes from a male patient younger than 18 who had a stem cell transplant for acute lymphoblastic leukemia, so the T cells may come from the graft donor. The chain uses TRBV12-3 or TRBV12-4 and TRBJ2-1, with D unclear. The starting material was PBMCs, mostly from graft donor cells, obtained 180 days after TCRalphabeta/CD19-depleted stem cell transplant. The CDR3 loop is CASSPSARYNEQFF. The DNA for the CDR3 is TGTGCCAGCAGTCCGAGCGCGCGGTACAATGAGCAGTTCTTC.